These T cell receptor beta chains were read from a single sample in a study of patients and donors after allogeneic stem cell transplantation. Each CDR3 protein is one row after TCRdb ran MiXCR on the RT-PCR reads. The table shows about 200,000 distinct CDR3 sequences, with 40% to 45% occurring only once. The sequencing sample was made of blood, either unsorted or a sorted T cell fraction (not recorded which). These receptors all come from a human donor who was either an allogeneic HSCT recipient or a stem cell or donor lymphocyte infusion donor (not recorded which). It is not recorded whose cells these are; they may come from a transplant donor. The CDR3 runs from the conserved cysteine through the conserved F or W. The order of the fields is D gene, CDR3 length, J gene, V gene, clone size, CDR3 protein, CDR3 DNA. D genes are given only for firm matches. Clone sizes are given selectively: once, few, many, or a class where the clone is expanded.

d_call: .
cdr3_length: 14
j_call: TRBJ1-1
v_call: TRBV29-1
clone_size: .
cdr3_aa: CSGRGQSGDTEAFF
cdr3_nt: TGCAGCGGACGCGGACAGTCAGGGGACACTGAAGCTTTCTTT

d_call: .
cdr3_length: 14
j_call: TRBJ2-7
v_call: TRBV2
clone_size: .
cdr3_aa: CASWGRGSSYEQYF
cdr3_nt: TGTGCCAGTTGGGGCCGGGGGAGCTCCTACGAGCAGTACTTC

d_call: .
cdr3_length: 16
j_call: TRBJ2-3
v_call: TRBV9
clone_size: .
cdr3_aa: CASSVAGDLSTDTQYF
cdr3_nt: TGTGCCAGCAGCGTTGCAGGGGACCTTAGCACAGATACGCAGTATTTT

d_call: .
cdr3_length: 13
j_call: TRBJ1-4
v_call: TRBV7-8
clone_size: .
cdr3_aa: CASSLGPAEKLFF
cdr3_nt: TGTGCCAGCAGCTTGGGTCCGGCGGAAAAACTGTTTTTT

d_call: .
cdr3_length: 16
j_call: TRBJ1-3
v_call: TRBV12-3/TRBV12-4
clone_size: many
cdr3_aa: CASSFGAAVSGNTIYF
cdr3_nt: TGTGCCAGCAGTTTTGGGGCGGCGGTCTCTGGAAACACCATATATTTT

d_call: .
cdr3_length: 15
j_call: TRBJ2-5
v_call: TRBV5-1
clone_size: .
cdr3_aa: CASSFAFGAHETQYF
cdr3_nt: TGCGCCAGCAGCTTTGCTTTCGGGGCACATGAGACCCAGTACTTC

d_call: TRBD2
cdr3_length: 19
j_call: TRBJ2-7
v_call: TRBV15
clone_size: few
cdr3_aa: CATSRYLPGLAVTPYEQYF
cdr3_nt: TGTGCCACCAGCAGATATCTCCCGGGACTAGCGGTTACCCCCTACGAGCAGTACTTC

d_call: TRBD1
cdr3_length: 18
j_call: TRBJ1-6
v_call: TRBV7-2
clone_size: few
cdr3_aa: CASSLNRGRNSYNSPLHF
cdr3_nt: TGTGCCAGCAGCTTAAACAGGGGAAGAAACTCCTATAATTCACCCCTCCACTTT

d_call: TRBD2
cdr3_length: 15
j_call: TRBJ2-3
v_call: TRBV2
clone_size: .
cdr3_aa: CASSWTSGSSNTQYF
cdr3_nt: TGTGCCAGCAGTTGGACTAGCGGGAGTTCAAATACGCAGTATTTT

d_call: .
cdr3_length: 16
j_call: TRBJ2-4
v_call: TRBV19
clone_size: few
cdr3_aa: CASSNRVGIAKNIQYF
cdr3_nt: TGTGCCAGTAGTAATAGGGTGGGGATAGCCAAAAACATTCAGTACTTC

d_call: .
cdr3_length: 15
j_call: TRBJ1-5
v_call: TRBV5-6
clone_size: few
cdr3_aa: CASSSNNRYNQPQHF
cdr3_nt: TGTGCCAGCAGCTCCAACAACAGGTACAATCAGCCCCAGCATTTT

d_call: .
cdr3_length: 13
j_call: TRBJ1-1
v_call: TRBV15
clone_size: .
cdr3_aa: CATSRPVNTEAFF
cdr3_nt: TGTGCCACCAGCAGGCCAGTGAACACTGAAGCTTTCTTT

d_call: .
cdr3_length: 14
j_call: TRBJ1-1
v_call: TRBV9
clone_size: .
cdr3_aa: CASSVPIGNTEAFF
cdr3_nt: TGTGCCAGCAGCGTTCCCATAGGGAACACTGAAGCTTTCTTT

d_call: .
cdr3_length: 15
j_call: TRBJ1-1
v_call: TRBV12-3/TRBV12-4
clone_size: .
cdr3_aa: CASRDDPPQNTEAFF
cdr3_nt: TGTGCCAGCAGAGACGACCCCCCGCAGAACACTGAAGCTTTCTTT

d_call: TRBD2
cdr3_length: 14
j_call: TRBJ2-1
v_call: TRBV2
clone_size: few
cdr3_aa: CASSSGTSLHEQFF
cdr3_nt: TGTGCCAGCAGCAGCGGGACTAGCTTACATGAGCAGTTCTTC

d_call: .
cdr3_length: 15
j_call: TRBJ1-2
v_call: TRBV4-3
clone_size: few
cdr3_aa: CASSRHREGYYGYTF
cdr3_nt: TGCGCCAGCAGCCGCCACAGGGAAGGTTACTATGGCTACACCTTC

d_call: .
cdr3_length: 13
j_call: TRBJ1-2
v_call: TRBV28
clone_size: .
cdr3_aa: CASSLLGGSGYTF
cdr3_nt: TGTGCCAGCAGTTTATTAGGGGGTTCTGGCTACACCTTC

d_call: .
cdr3_length: 17
j_call: TRBJ2-6
v_call: TRBV27
clone_size: few
cdr3_aa: CASTRDGKLSGANVLTF
cdr3_nt: TGTGCCAGCACCCGGGACGGTAAACTCTCTGGGGCCAACGTCCTGACTTTC

d_call: .
cdr3_length: 13
j_call: TRBJ1-1
v_call: TRBV29-1
clone_size: .
cdr3_aa: CSQTRELNTEAFF
cdr3_nt: TGCAGCCAAACTCGGGAGCTGAACACTGAAGCTTTCTTC

d_call: .
cdr3_length: 15
j_call: TRBJ1-1
v_call: TRBV5-1
clone_size: few
cdr3_aa: CASSQMTASNTEAFF
cdr3_nt: TGCGCCAGCAGCCAAATGACAGCATCGAACACTGAAGCTTTCTTT

d_call: .
cdr3_length: 19
j_call: TRBJ1-1
v_call: TRBV12-3/TRBV12-4
clone_size: .
cdr3_aa: CASSFFRRQEEILNTEAFF
cdr3_nt: TGTGCCAGCAGTTTTTTTCGTCGGCAGGAGGAAATTTTGAACACTGAAGCTTTCTTT

d_call: .
cdr3_length: 12
j_call: TRBJ1-1
v_call: TRBV12-3/TRBV12-4
clone_size: few
cdr3_aa: CASSPWATEAFF
cdr3_nt: TGTGCCAGCAGTCCTTGGGCCACTGAAGCTTTCTTT

d_call: .
cdr3_length: 12
j_call: TRBJ2-1
v_call: TRBV4-3
clone_size: few
cdr3_aa: CASSLDDNEQFF
cdr3_nt: TGCGCCAGCAGCCTGGACGATAATGAGCAGTTCTTC